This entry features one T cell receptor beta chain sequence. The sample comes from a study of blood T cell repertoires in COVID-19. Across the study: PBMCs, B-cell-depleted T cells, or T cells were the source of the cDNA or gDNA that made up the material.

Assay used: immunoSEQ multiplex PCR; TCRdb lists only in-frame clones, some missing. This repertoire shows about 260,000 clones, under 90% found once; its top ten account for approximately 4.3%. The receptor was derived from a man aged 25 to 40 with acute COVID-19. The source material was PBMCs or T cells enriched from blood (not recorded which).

In DNA form, the CDR3 reads TGTGCCAGCAGCTTAGTAGGGGGTGACTATGGCTACACCTTC. Translation gives CASSLVGGDYGYTF. This rearrangement joins TRBV11-2 to TRBJ1-2; a weak D match, TRBD1 (6 bases). Germline CDR1 is SGHAT and CDR2 is FQNNGV. CDR3 length equals 14 residues. V was cut by 1 base and J by 3 bases, with 9 bases left in between.